The 15 T cell receptor beta chains in this list originate from one sample, sequenced in a study of T cell responses to AZD1222 COVID-19 vaccine. Sequencing used immunoSEQ multiplex PCR; TCRdb keeps in-frame clones, though not all of them. The repertoire consists of 95,000 to 100,000 clones, with around 84% occurring once and the leading ten covering 1.4%. The sample consisted of peripheral blood, taken on day 0 of AZD1222 vaccination. These TCRs come from an adult in good health.

This sequence joins TRBV25-1 and TRBJ1-6, with D possibly being TRBD1 (6 bases). The germline CDR1 and CDR2 sequences are MGHDK and SYGVNS. V was clipped by 3 bases and J by 4 bases, with 16 bases between them. The CDR3 covers 17 residues. As DNA, the CDR3 is TGTGCCAGCAGTGATCCCCCCGGGGGGCGATATAATTCACCCCTCCACTTT. The encoded protein is CASSDPPGGRYNSPLHF.

The chain uses TRBV5-6 and TRBJ1-1, with D unclear. V was shortened by 0 bases and J by 5 bases, with 5 bases between the two germline ends. CDR1 is SGHDT, CDR2 YYEEEE, per germline. The CDR3 contains 12 residues. The CDR3 DNA is TGTGCCAGCAGCTTGGACGGTACTGAAGCTTTCTTT. It codes for CASSLDGTEAFF.

This chain uses TRBV5-1 with TRBJ1-1; weak D call: TRBD1 (6 bases). The CDR3 consists of 17 residues. V was shortened by 0 bases and J by 0 bases, with 15 bases between the two germline ends. From germline, CDR1 is SGHRS and CDR2 YFSETQ. The CDR3 reads CASSLAGGPGMNTEAFF. The CDR3 coding sequence is TGCGCCAGCAGCTTGGCCGGGGGGCCAGGTATGAACACTGAAGCTTTCTTT.

The count of this clone is one. The chain uses TRBV12-3 or TRBV12-4 and TRBJ2-7; no definite D call. V was clipped by 7 bases and J by 13 bases, with 17 bases between them. The CDR3 sequence is 11 residues long. The CDR3 is CASILPPAAYF. The CDR3 coding sequence is TGTGCCAGCATCCTACCGCCCGCGGCCTACTTC.

The chain carries TRBV6-5 and TRBJ1-1; D possibly corresponds to TRBD1 (5 bases). There are 14 residues in the CDR3. The V and J ends lost 6 bases and 4 bases respectively, with 15 bases between them. The germline V gene encodes CDR1 MNHEY and CDR2 SVGAGI. The CDR3 DNA reads as TGTGCCAGCAGGATTACAGGTGTCGGCACTGAAGCTTTCTTT. It specifies CASRITGVGTEAFF.

The chain has TRBV9 and TRBJ1-5; possibly TRBD1 for D (5 bases). V was trimmed by 2 bases and J by 4 bases, leaving 10 bases between them. The germline V gene encodes CDR1 SGDLS and CDR2 YYNGEE. The CDR3 is made up of 14 amino acids. The CDR3 loop is CASSVGPDNQPQHF. The CDR3 DNA sequence: TGTGCCAGCAGCGTGGGGCCAGATAATCAGCCCCAGCATTTT.

The chain uses TRBV2 and TRBJ1-5, with 9 bases identical to TRBD1. Trimming cost V 6 bases and J 5 bases; bases outside gene matches: 8. Per the germline V gene, CDR1 is SNHLY and CDR2 is FYNNEI. The CDR3 runs to 15 residues. The CDR3 region is CASRRTGVFDQPQHF. The CDR3 region has the DNA TGTGCCAGCAGGAGGACAGGGGTTTTTGATCAGCCCCAGCATTTT.

The genes are TRBV6-2 or TRBV6-3 and TRBJ1-1; D gene uncertain. Germline CDR1 and CDR2: MNHEY and SVGEGT. The CDR3 has 16 amino acids. V lost 4 bases and J 10 bases, leaving 25 bases between the germline ends. CDR3 DNA: TGTGCCAGCAGTTTCCACGACCCGGACGGGAATAGGGTAGCTTTCTTT. This encodes CASSFHDPDGNRVAFF.

About this clone: Other DNA sequences in the sample encode the same CDR3. V gene TRBV27 combines with J gene TRBJ1-1; TRBD1 is a possible D gene (5 bases). The CDR3 has 13 amino acids. V was pared by 2 bases and J by 1 base, with 5 bases between. CDR1 and CDR2 (germline): MNHEY, SMNVEV (reference sequence). CDR3 protein: CASSLRGNTEAFF. CDR3 coding DNA: TGTGCCAGCAGTTTAAGGGGGAACACTGAAGCTTTCTTT.

The chain links TRBV7-3 to TRBJ2-5, with TRBD2 as a possible D gene (6 bases). The CDR3 runs 16 residues. V was shortened by 5 bases and J by 3 bases, with 19 bases between the two germline ends. Germline V lookup: CDR1 SGHTA, CDR2 FQGTGA. The CDR3 nucleotides are TGTGCCAGCAGCCCTTCCCTGATGCGGGGCAAAGAGACCCAGTACTTC. Its protein product is CASSPSLMRGKETQYF.

The rearrangement links TRBV7-2 to TRBJ1-1, with TRBD1 identical over 8 bases. Trimming cost V 2 bases and J 4 bases; bases outside gene matches: 9. Germline assignment: CDR1 SGHTA and CDR2 FQGNSA. The CDR3 spans 16 residues. CDR3 in amino acids: CASSLIVPGQGTEAFF. The CDR3 DNA is TGTGCCAGCAGCTTAATCGTCCCCGGACAGGGCACTGAAGCTTTCTTT.

The V call is TRBV7-8, the J call TRBJ1-4; a weak D match, TRBD1 (5 bases). The germline V gene encodes CDR1 SGHVS and CDR2 FQNEAQ. The ends were cut back, 0 bases at V and 8 bases at J, with 10 bases in the middle. This CDR3 contains 14 residues. The DNA for the CDR3 is TGTGCCAGCAGCTTAGCCAGGGACGGGGAAAAACTGTTTTTT. This sequence encodes CASSLARDGEKLFF.

This clone appeared a few times. The chain carries TRBV27 and TRBJ1-3; D might be TRBD1 (6 bases). Germline CDR1 and CDR2: MNHEY and SMNVEV (reference sequence). The V end was cut by 2 bases, the J end by 3 bases, with 11 bases between. The CDR3 totals 15 residues. CDR3 sequence reads: CASSLARGGGNTIYF. DNA for the CDR3: TGTGCCAGCAGTTTAGCCAGGGGAGGTGGAAACACCATATATTTT.

This clone has only one observation. V is TRBV11-3 and J is TRBJ2-2; a weak D match, TRBD2 (5 bases). Germline V CDR1 and CDR2: SGHNT, YENEEA. The CDR3 length is 14 residues. V was trimmed by 1 base and J by 7 bases, leaving 10 bases between them. CDR3 protein: CASSLGAADGELFF. In nucleotides, the CDR3 is TGTGCCAGCAGCTTAGGGGCAGCGGACGGGGAGCTGTTTTTT.

The chain links TRBV19 to TRBJ1-3; D is ambiguous. From germline, CDR1 is LNHDA and CDR2 SQIVND (reference sequence). The CDR3 contains 13 residues. Trimming cost V 7 bases and J 2 bases, with 9 bases left between them. This CDR3 is CASTYPTGNTIYF. DNA of the CDR3: TGTGCCAGTACTTACCCGACTGGAAACACCATATATTTT. The whole variable domain, remainder taken from reference TRBV19 and TRBJ1-3, is DGGITQSPKYLFRKEGQNVTLSCEQNLNHDAMYWYRQDPGQGLRLIYYSQIVNDFQKGDIAEGYSVSREKKESFPLTVTSAQKNPTAFYLCASTYPTGNTIYFGEGSWLTVV.